Sequencing of this T cell receptor beta chain was carried out in a study of T-cell reconstitution after alpha-beta-depleted transplantation in children. Regarding the study as a whole: The authors attributed T-cell counts and diversity one year after transplant mostly to newly produced T cells. Several hundred graft clones that had expanded were reportedly the source of alpha-beta T cells about two months after transplant. In some patients, recipient T cells and intrathymic progenitors surviving conditioning explained high day-60 diversity.

The TCRbeta library incorporated unique molecular identifiers. Each CDR3 protein is one row after TCRdb ran MiXCR on the PCR reads. The data hold more than 85,000 distinct CDR3 sequences, with under 7% observed a single time. This clonotype was recorded at least ten times. Its antigen remains unknown. The length of the CDR3 is 15 residues. Per the germline V gene, CDR1 is SGHDT and CDR2 is YYEEEE. After removal of 1 base from V and 5 bases from J, the junction contained 3 bases not matched to a gene. The J gene is TRBJ2-7, the V gene TRBV5-6; TRBD2 aligns across 13 bases. This clonotype was sampled from a female patient younger than 10 who had a stem cell transplant for Fanconi anemia, so the T cells may come from the graft donor. The source was PBMCs, mostly from graft donor cells, collected 60 days after TCRalphabeta/CD19-depleted stem cell transplant. The CDR3 sequence: CASSLFTSGRDEQYF. CDR3 in DNA: TGTGCCAGCAGCTTGTTCACTAGCGGGAGGGACGAGCAGTACTTC.